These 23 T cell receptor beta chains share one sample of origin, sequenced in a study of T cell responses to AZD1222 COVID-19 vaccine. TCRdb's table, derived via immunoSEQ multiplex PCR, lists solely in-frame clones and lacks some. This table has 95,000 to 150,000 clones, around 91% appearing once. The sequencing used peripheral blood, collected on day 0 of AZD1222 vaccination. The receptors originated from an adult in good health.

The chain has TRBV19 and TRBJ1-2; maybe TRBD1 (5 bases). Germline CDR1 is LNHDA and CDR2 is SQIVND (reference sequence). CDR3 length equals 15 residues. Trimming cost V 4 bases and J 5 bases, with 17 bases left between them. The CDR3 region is CASSTRQKPGYGYTF. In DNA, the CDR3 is TGTGCCAGTAGTACCCGACAGAAGCCGGGGTATGGCTACACCTTC.

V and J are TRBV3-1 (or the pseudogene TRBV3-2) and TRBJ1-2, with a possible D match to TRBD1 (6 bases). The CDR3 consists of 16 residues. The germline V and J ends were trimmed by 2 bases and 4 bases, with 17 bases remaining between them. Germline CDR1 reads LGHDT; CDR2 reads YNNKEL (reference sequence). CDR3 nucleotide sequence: TGTGCCAGCAGCCAACTACCCCAGGGGAAAGGCTATGGCTACACCTTC. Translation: CASSQLPQGKGYGYTF.

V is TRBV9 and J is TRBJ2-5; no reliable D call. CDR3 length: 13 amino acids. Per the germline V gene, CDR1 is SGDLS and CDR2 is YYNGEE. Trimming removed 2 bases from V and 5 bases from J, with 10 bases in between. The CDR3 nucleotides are TGTGCCAGCAGCGTGGGTGGAGAGGAGACCCAGTACTTC. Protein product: CASSVGGEETQYF.

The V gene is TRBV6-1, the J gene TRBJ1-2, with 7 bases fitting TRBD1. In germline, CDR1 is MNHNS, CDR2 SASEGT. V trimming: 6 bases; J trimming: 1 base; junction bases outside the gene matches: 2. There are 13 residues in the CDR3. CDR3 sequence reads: CASRNRGNYGYTF. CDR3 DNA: TGTGCCAGCAGGAACAGGGGTAACTATGGCTACACCTTC.

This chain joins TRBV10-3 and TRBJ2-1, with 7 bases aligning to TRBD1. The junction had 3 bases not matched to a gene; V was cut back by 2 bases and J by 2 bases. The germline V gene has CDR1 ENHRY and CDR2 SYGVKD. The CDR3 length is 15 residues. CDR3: CAISEDRATYNEQFF. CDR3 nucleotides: TGTGCCATCAGTGAGGACAGGGCTACCTACAATGAGCAGTTCTTC.

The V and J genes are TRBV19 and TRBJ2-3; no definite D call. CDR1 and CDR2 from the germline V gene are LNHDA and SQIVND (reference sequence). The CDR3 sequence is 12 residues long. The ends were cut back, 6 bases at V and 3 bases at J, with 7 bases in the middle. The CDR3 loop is CASSFGTDTQYF. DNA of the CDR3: TGTGCCAGTAGCTTCGGAACAGATACGCAGTATTTT. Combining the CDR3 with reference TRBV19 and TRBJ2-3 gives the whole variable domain DGGITQSPKYLFRKEGQNVTLSCEQNLNHDAMYWYRQDPGQGLRLIYYSQIVNDFQKGDIAEGYSVSREKKESFPLTVTSAQKNPTAFYLCASSFGTDTQYFGPGTRLTVL.

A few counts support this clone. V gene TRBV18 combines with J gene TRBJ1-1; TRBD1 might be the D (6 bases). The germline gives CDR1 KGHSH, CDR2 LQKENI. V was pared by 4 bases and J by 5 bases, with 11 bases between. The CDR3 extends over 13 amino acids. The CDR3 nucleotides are TGTGCCAGCTCACAAAAACAGGGTACTGAAGCTTTCTTT. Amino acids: CASSQKQGTEAFF.

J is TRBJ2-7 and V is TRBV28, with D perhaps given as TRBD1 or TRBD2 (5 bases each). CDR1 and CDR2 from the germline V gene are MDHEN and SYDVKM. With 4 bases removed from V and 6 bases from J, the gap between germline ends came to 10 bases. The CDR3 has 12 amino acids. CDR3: CASSWGPGEQYF. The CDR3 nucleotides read TGTGCCAGCAGTTGGGGACCAGGCGAGCAGTACTTC.

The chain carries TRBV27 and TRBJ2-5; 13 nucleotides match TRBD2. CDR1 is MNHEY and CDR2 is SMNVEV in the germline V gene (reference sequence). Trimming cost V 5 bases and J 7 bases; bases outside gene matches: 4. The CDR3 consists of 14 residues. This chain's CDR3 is CASSARLAGGTQYF. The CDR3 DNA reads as TGTGCCAGCAGTGCAAGACTAGCGGGGGGGACCCAGTACTTC.

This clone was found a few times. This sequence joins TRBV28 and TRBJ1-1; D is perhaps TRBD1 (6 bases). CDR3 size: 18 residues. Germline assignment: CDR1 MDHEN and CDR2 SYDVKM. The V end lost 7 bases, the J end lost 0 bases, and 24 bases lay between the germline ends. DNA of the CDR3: TGTGCCAGCACCCACGTCGGCAGGAAGGGGGGGTTGAACACTGAAGCTTTCTTT. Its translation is CASTHVGRKGGLNTEAFF.

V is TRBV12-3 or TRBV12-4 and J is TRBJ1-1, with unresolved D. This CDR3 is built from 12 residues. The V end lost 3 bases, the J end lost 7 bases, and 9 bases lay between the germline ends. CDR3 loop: CASSFSLVEAFF. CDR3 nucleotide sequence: TGTGCCAGCAGTTTTTCCCTCGTTGAAGCTTTCTTT.

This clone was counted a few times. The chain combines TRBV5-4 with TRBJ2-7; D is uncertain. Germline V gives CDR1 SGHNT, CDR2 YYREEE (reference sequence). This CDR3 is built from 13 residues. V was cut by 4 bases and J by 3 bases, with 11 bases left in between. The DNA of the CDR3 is TGTGCCAGCAGCCTGGAAAGACGCTACGAGCAGTACTTC. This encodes CASSLERRYEQYF.

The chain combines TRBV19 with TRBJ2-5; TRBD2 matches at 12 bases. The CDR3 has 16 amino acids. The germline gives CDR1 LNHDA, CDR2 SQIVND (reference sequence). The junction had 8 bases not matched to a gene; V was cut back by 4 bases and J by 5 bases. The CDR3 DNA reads TGTGCCAGTAGTAAAGCACTAGCGGGGGGCCCGGAGACCCAGTACTTC. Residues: CASSKALAGGPETQYF.

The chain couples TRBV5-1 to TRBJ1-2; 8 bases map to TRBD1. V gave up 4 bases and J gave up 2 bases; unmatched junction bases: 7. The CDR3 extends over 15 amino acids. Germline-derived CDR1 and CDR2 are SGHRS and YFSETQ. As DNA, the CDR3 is TGCGCCAGCAGCCCCATACAGGGGGGCAACTATGGCTACACCTTC. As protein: CASSPIQGGNYGYTF. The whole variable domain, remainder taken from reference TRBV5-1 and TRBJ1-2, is KAGVTQTPRYLIKTRGQQVTLSCSPISGHRSVSWYQQTPGQGLQFLFEYFSETQRNKGNFPGRFSGRQFSNSRSEMNVSTLELGDSALYLCASSPIQGGNYGYTFGSGTRLTVV.

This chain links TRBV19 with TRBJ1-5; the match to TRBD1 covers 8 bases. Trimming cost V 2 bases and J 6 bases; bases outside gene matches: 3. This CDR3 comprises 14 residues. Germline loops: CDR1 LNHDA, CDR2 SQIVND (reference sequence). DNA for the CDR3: TGTGCCAGTAGTATATACAGGGGGGGTCAGCCCCAGCATTTT. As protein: CASSIYRGGQPQHF.

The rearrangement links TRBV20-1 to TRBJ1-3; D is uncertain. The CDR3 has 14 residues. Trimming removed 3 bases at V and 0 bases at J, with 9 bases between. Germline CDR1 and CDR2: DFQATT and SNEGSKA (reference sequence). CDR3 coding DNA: TGCAGTGCTAGTGCCCAGTCCTCTGGAAACACCATATATTTT. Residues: CSASAQSSGNTIYF.

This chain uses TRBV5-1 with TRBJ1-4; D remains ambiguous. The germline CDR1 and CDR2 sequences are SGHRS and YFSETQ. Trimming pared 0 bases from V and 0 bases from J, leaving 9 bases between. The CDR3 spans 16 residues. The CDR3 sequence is CASSLALGSTNEKLFF. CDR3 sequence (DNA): TGCGCCAGCAGCTTGGCCTTGGGGTCAACTAATGAAAAACTGTTTTTT.

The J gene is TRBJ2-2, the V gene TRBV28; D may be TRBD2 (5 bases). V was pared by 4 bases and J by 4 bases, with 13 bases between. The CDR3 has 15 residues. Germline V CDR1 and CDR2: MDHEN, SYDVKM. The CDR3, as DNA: TGTGCCAGCAGTTCGCCGGGGTTGCGCACCGGGGAGCTGTTTTTT. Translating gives CASSSPGLRTGELFF.

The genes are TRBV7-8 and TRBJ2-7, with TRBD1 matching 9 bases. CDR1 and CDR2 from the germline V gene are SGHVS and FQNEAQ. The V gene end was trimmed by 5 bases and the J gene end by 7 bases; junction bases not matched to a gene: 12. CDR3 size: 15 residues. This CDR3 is CASSARDRVLLEQYF. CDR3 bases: TGTGCCAGCAGCGCCCGGGACAGGGTATTGTTGGAGCAGTACTTC.

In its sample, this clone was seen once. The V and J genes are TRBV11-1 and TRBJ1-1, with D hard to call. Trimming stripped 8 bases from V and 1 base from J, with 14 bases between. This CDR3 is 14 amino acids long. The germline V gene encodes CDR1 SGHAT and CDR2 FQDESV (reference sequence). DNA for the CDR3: TGTGCCAGCGGCGAGGAACGGTGGAACACTGAAGCTTTCTTT. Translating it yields CASGEERWNTEAFF.

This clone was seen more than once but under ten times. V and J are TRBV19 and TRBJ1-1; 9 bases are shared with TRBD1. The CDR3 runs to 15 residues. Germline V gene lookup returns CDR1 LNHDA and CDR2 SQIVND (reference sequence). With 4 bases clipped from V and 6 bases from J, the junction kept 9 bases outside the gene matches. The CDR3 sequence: CASSTPRDRAAEAFF. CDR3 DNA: TGTGCCAGTAGTACCCCCCGGGACAGGGCGGCTGAAGCTTTCTTT.

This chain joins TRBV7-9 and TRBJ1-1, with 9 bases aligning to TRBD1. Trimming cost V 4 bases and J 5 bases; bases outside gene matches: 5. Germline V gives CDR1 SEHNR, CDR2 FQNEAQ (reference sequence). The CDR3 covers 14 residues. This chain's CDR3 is CASSSSGTGTEAFF. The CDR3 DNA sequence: TGTGCCAGCAGCTCATCCGGGACAGGGACTGAAGCTTTCTTT.

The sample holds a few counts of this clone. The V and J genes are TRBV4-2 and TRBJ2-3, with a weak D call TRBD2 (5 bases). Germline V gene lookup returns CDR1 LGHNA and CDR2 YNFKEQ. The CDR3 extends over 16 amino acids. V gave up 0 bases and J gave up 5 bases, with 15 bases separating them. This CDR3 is CASSQEAPPRGDTQYF. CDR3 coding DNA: TGTGCCAGCAGCCAAGAAGCCCCACCTCGGGGAGATACGCAGTATTTT.